The source of this T cell receptor beta chain is a study of T cell responses to AZD1222 COVID-19 vaccine. Study results and limitations: The study identified only a handful of AZD1222 recipients as seropositive at baseline. Reportedly, nearly half the spike-specific TCRs target unmutated variant regions. The repertoires were collected only after the peak T cell response.

CDR3 size: 15 residues. Germline CDR1 LGHNA, CDR2 YSLEER. Trimming removed 4 bases at V and 4 bases at J, with 17 bases between. Points on this clone: Antigen unknown.

The table came from immunoSEQ multiplex PCR; TCRdb's copy has only in-frame clones and leaves some out. Of about 160,000 clones listed, about 90% are singletons. The source material was peripheral blood, sampled on day 0 of MenACWY control vaccination. This chain connects TRBV4-3 to TRBJ2-7, with a possible D match to TRBD1 (5 bases). The sequence was obtained from an adult in good health. CDR3 sequence: CASSLGHGQGYEQYF. The CDR3 DNA reads as TGCGCCAGCAGCCTGGGTCACGGCCAGGGATACGAGCAGTACTTC.